This is a list of T cell receptor beta chains from one sample in a study of siplizumab effects on memory and regulatory T cells. Here immunoSEQ multiplex PCR was the method, and the copy in TCRdb shows in-frame clones only, minus some. Of roughly 120,000 clones in the sample, around 94% are singletons; the top ten hold around 1.7%. The specimen was non-Treg CD4+ T cells sorted from blood. All receptors derive from a human donor in good health. The CDR3 runs from the conserved cysteine through the conserved F or W. Fields, in order: V gene, J gene, clone size, D gene, CDR3 DNA, CDR3 protein. D genes are given only for firm matches. Only some rows state a clone size, as once, few, many or a class for expanded clones.

>TRBV6-6|TRBJ1-1|once|.
TGTGCCAGCACCAAGGACGGCAGAAACACTGAAGCTTTCTTT
CASTKDGRNTEAFF
>TRBV2|TRBJ2-7|few|.
TGTGCCAGCAGTGTCAGTCCCACCTACGAGCAGTACTTC
CASSVSPTYEQYF
>TRBV6-5|TRBJ1-1|.|.
TGTGCCAGCAGTACCCTCGGGAACACTGAAGCTTTCTTT
CASSTLGNTEAFF
>TRBV12-5|TRBJ1-1|.|.
TGTGCTAGTGGTTCCTCCGGTGTCGTTCGAGCTTTCTTT
CASGSSGVVRAFF
>TRBV18|TRBJ2-1|.|.
TGTGCCAGCTCATCCTTATCAGGGAGCAGCTACAATGAGCAGTTCTTC
CASSSLSGSSYNEQFF
>TRBV9|TRBJ2-7|.|TRBD1
TGTGCCAGCAGCGGCGGGACAGGGGCCTTCTACGAGCAGTACTTC
CASSGGTGAFYEQYF
>TRBV5-1|TRBJ2-5|.|.
TGCGCCAGCAGGGTAGGGGGAACTACTAAAGAGACCCAGTACTTC
CASRVGGTTKETQYF
>TRBV5-1|TRBJ1-1|.|.
TGCGCCAGCAGCTTGCTCGGGACATTAGGCACTGAAGCTTTCTTT
CASSLLGTLGTEAFF
>TRBV6-1|TRBJ1-2|once|TRBD1
TGTGCCAGCAGTGGACTACAGGGGGCTTCTTATGGCTACACCTTC
CASSGLQGASYGYTF
>TRBV10-3|TRBJ1-6|.|.
TGTGCCATCAGTGAGTCAATATCGGGGGGGGACAATTCACCCCTCCACTTT
CAISESISGGDNSPLHF
>TRBV2|TRBJ2-5|.|.
TGTGCCAGCAGTGAAGAGGGGACACCTCGAGAGACCCAGTACTTC
CASSEEGTPRETQYF
>TRBV29-1|TRBJ1-2|.|TRBD1
TGCAGCGACTGGGACAGTGCTAACTATGGCTACACCTTC
CSDWDSANYGYTF
>TRBV9|TRBJ2-1|.|TRBD1
TGTGCCAGCAGCGTGCAGACAGGGGGCGAAGAGCAGTTCTTC
CASSVQTGGEEQFF
>TRBV28|TRBJ2-4|.|TRBD1
TGTGCCAGCAGTTTGTGGGGACAGGGGGTGGGAGAGAGAAACATTCAGTACTTC
CASSLWGQGVGERNIQYF
>TRBV9|TRBJ1-2|.|TRBD1
TGTGCCAGCAGCGAGCCGGGACAGGGGTATGGCTACACCTTC
CASSEPGQGYGYTF